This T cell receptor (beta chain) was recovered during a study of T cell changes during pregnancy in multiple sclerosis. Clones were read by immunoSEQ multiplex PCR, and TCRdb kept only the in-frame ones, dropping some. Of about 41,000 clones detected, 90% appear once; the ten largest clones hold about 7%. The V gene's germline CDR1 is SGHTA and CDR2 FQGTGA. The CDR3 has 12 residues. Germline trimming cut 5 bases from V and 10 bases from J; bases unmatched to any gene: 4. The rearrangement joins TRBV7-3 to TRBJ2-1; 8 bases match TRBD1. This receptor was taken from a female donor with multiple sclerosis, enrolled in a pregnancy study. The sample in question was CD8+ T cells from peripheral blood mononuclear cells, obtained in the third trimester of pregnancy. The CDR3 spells CASSRSGGEQFF. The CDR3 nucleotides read TGTGCCAGCAGCCGGTCAGGGGGCGAGCAGTTCTTC. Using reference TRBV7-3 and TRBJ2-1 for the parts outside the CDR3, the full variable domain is GAGVSQTPSNKVTEKGKYVELRCDPISGHTALYWYRQSLGQGPEFLIYFQGTGAADDSGLPNDRFFAVRPEGSVSTLKIQRTERGDSAVYLCASSRSGGEQFFGPGTRLTVL.